These 4 T cell receptor beta chains came from one sample sequenced in a study of CD8 T cells in ankylosing spondylitis. TCRdb processed the 5' RACE reads anew with MiXCR; each CDR3 protein has one entry. This table has 250,000 to 400,000 distinct CDR3 sequences, 11% appearing once. Sequencing was performed on blood, either unsorted or a sorted T cell fraction (not recorded which). The receptors originated from a female donor with ankylosing spondylitis or in good health (not recorded which).

The sample holds many counts of this clonotype. This chain links TRBV13 with TRBJ2-1, with D possibly TRBD1 on 6 matching bases. Germline V gene data show CDR1 as PRHDT and CDR2 as FYEKMQ (reference sequence). Trimming cost V 4 bases and J 6 bases, with 10 bases left between them. CDR3 length equals 13 residues. The CDR3 here is CASSSRQANEQFF. In DNA, the CDR3 is TGTGCCAGCAGCTCCCGACAGGCCAATGAGCAGTTCTTC. Variable domain in full (rest from reference TRBV13 and TRBJ2-1): AAGVIQSPRHLIKEKRETATLKCYPIPRHDTVYWYQQGPGQDPQFLISFYEKMQSDKGSIPDRFSAQQFSDYHSELNMSSLELGDSALYFCASSSRQANEQFFGPGTRLTVL.

Concerning this clonotype itself: Just one base apart from a much larger clone, this may be a read error. The chain links TRBV29-1 to TRBJ1-1; D is unclear. This CDR3 has 12 amino acids. Germline values: CDR1 SQVTM, CDR2 ANQGSEA. The ends were cut back, 6 bases at V and 7 bases at J, with 15 bases in the middle. DNA for the CDR3: TGCAGCGTCGAGGCATGGAGGCTTGAAGCTTTCTTT. This translates into CSVEAWRLEAFF.

This clonotype was recorded many times. This chain links TRBV28 with TRBJ1-5; the match to TRBD1 covers 7 bases. This CDR3 has 15 amino acids. The junction had 9 bases not matched to a gene; V was cut back by 8 bases and J by 2 bases. Germline V gene lookup returns CDR1 MDHEN and CDR2 SYDVKM. The CDR3 DNA reads as TGTGCCAGCTACTCGACAGGGATCGGCAATCAGCCCCAGCATTTT. Translated, it gives CASYSTGIGNQPQHF.

The sample holds many counts of this clonotype. As DNA, the CDR3 is TGTGCCAGCAGTCTCAGGGTAGCGAATCAGCCCCAGCATTTT. Translation gives CASSLRVANQPQHF. The V call is TRBV6-1, the J call TRBJ1-5, with a weak D call TRBD1 (5 bases). This CDR3 spans 14 amino acids. V was cut by 5 bases and J by 4 bases, with 12 bases left in between. Looked up from germline, CDR1 is MNHNS and CDR2 is SASEGT.